Detailed here is one T cell receptor (beta chain). This sample is part of a study of shared clonotypes between healthy human individuals. Study context: Three plates each covered CD4 naive and memory; CD8 naive two, CD8 memory one.

Here immunoSEQ multiplex PCR was the method, and the copy in TCRdb shows in-frame clones only, minus some. The data contain around 2,000,000 clones, 85% to 95% of them seen just once; the ten biggest clones take up under 2%. The naive CD8 subset, CD45RO-negative cells positively selected for CCR7, excluded terminally differentiated effector memory CD45RA+ cells. In germline, CDR1 is SGHTA, CDR2 FQGTGA. Trimming removed 3 bases from V and 4 bases from J, with 9 bases in between. The CDR3 has 13 amino acids. The specimen was naive CD8+ T cells from PBMCs. The chain combines TRBV7-3 with TRBJ1-2; D gene ambiguous. The TCR comes from a man younger than 30 in good health. Some clones in this sample may be carry-over from other donors' samples. CDR3 protein: CASSLEVGYGYTF. DNA for the CDR3: TGTGCCAGCAGCTTGGAGGTTGGCTATGGCTACACCTTC.